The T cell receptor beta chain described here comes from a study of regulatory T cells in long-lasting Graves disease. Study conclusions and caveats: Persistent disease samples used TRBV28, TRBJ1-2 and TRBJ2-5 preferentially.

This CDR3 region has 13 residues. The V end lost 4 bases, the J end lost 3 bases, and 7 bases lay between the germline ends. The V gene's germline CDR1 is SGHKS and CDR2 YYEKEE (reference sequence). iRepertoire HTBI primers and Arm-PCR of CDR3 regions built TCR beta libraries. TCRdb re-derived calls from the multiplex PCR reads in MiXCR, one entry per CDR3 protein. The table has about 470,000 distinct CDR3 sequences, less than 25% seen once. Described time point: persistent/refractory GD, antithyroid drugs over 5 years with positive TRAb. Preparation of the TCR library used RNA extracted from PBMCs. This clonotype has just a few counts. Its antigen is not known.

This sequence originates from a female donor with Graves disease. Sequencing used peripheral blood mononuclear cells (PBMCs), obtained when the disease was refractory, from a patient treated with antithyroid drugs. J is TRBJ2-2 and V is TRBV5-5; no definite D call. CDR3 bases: TGTGCCAGCAGCCTCCCGGACACCGGGGAGCTGTTTTTT. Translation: CASSLPDTGELFF.